Shown below are 20 T cell receptor beta chains from a single sample sequenced in a study of blood T cell repertoires in COVID-19. Libraries were prepared by immunoSEQ multiplex PCR; TCRdb keeps only in-frame clonotypes and omits some of them. Of 170,000 or so clones in the sample, around 84% were seen once. Sample: peripheral blood. The receptor set was obtained from a middle-aged man with active or convalescent COVID-19.

The chain uses TRBV15 and TRBJ2-5, with D maybe TRBD2 (6 bases). This CDR3 contains 14 residues. V lost 0 bases and J lost 4, with 9 bases in between. Per the germline V gene, CDR1 is LNHNV and CDR2 is YYDKDF (reference sequence). CDR3 DNA: TGTGCCACCAGCAGAGATCGGGAGCTAGAGACCCAGTACTTC. Protein product: CATSRDRELETQYF.

The V and J genes are TRBV12-5 and TRBJ2-5, with TRBD2 identical over 9 bases. V lost 1 base and J lost 7; bases outside the gene matches: 25. The CDR3 is made up of 21 amino acids. The germline V gene has CDR1 LGHNT and CDR2 FRNRAP. The CDR3 DNA is TGTGCTAGTGGTTTGGACCTCGGTTTAGCGGGAGACTATAACTTCAAGAGGACCCAGTACTTC. This sequence encodes CASGLDLGLAGDYNFKRTQYF.

The chain is built from TRBV7-2 and TRBJ2-3; D gene uncertain. This CDR3 comprises 14 residues. V was clipped by 3 bases and J by 4 bases, with 11 bases between them. The germline V gene encodes CDR1 SGHTA and CDR2 FQGNSA. CDR3 nucleotide sequence: TGTGCCAGCAGCTTGTCCACGGGTTCAGATACGCAGTATTTT. Translation gives CASSLSTGSDTQYF.

The count of this clone is one. The chain combines TRBV5-1 with TRBJ1-2; a weak D match, TRBD1 (5 bases). This CDR3 region has 16 residues. Trimming cost V 0 bases and J 4 bases, with 16 bases left between them. Germline values: CDR1 SGHRS, CDR2 YFSETQ. The CDR3 DNA follows: TGCGCCAGCAGCTTGGTAGGGGAGGTCAGTTCCTATGGCTACACCTTC. This translates into CASSLVGEVSSYGYTF. The full variable domain, its missing parts supplied by reference TRBV5-1 and TRBJ1-2, is KAGVTQTPRYLIKTRGQQVTLSCSPISGHRSVSWYQQTPGQGLQFLFEYFSETQRNKGNFPGRFSGRQFSNSRSEMNVSTLELGDSALYLCASSLVGEVSSYGYTFGSGTRLTVV.

The chain recombines TRBV15 with TRBJ2-1; the match to TRBD1 covers 12 bases. Per germline, CDR1 LNHNV and CDR2 YYDKDF (reference sequence). The CDR3 is 16 residues long. The ends lost 0 bases at V and 8 bases at J; junction bases unmatched: 5. Written as DNA, the CDR3 is TGTGCCACCAGCAGAGAGGGACAGGGGGCGTTGGATGAGCAGTTCTTC. Translation gives CATSREGQGALDEQFF.

This sequence joins TRBV30 and TRBJ2-3; 8 nucleotides align to TRBD2. The CDR3 contains 15 residues. Germline CDR1 and CDR2: GTSNPN and SVGIG (reference sequence). The V segment lost 2 bases and the J segment 4 bases; nucleotides outside the gene matches: 8. The CDR3 DNA sequence: TGTGCCTGGAGTCGGGTAGCGGGACTGTCAGATACGCAGTATTTT. Translating it yields CAWSRVAGLSDTQYF.

This chain joins TRBV30 and TRBJ2-1; D is undetermined. The germline gives CDR1 GTSNPN, CDR2 SVGIG (reference sequence). The CDR3 loop spans 14 amino acids. V was pared by 2 bases and J by 8 bases, with 16 bases between. CDR3 region: CAWSPGFQRDEQFF. In DNA form, the CDR3 reads TGTGCCTGGAGTCCCGGTTTCCAGCGTGATGAGCAGTTCTTC.

J is TRBJ2-4 and V is TRBV11-3; possibly TRBD1 for D (5 bases). V lost 8 bases to trimming and J lost 0 bases, with 26 bases between them. The CDR3 consists of 19 residues. CDR1 and CDR2 (germline): SGHNT, YENEEA. CDR3 protein: CASSILARTNHLAKNIQYF. Written as DNA, the CDR3 is TGTGCCAGCTCTATTCTGGCCCGGACAAACCACCTAGCCAAAAACATTCAGTACTTC.

The chain is built from TRBV7-6 and TRBJ2-5; 8 bases fit TRBD2. Unmatched junction bases numbered 13, after V lost 7 bases and J lost 3 bases. Germline CDR1 is SGHVS and CDR2 is FNYEAQ. CDR3 length: 16 amino acids. Written as DNA, the CDR3 is TGTGCCAGCACCCCGATTGTCACTAGCGGAGAAGAGACCCAGTACTTC. Its protein is CASTPIVTSGEETQYF.

This chain links TRBV5-4 with TRBJ2-7; 7 bases are a match to TRBD1. In germline, CDR1 is SGHNT, CDR2 YYREEE (reference sequence). Losses at the gene ends were 3 bases for V and 4 bases for J; bases not matched to a gene: 4. CDR3 length: 13 amino acids. CDR3 sequence (DNA): TGTGCCAGCAGCTCGTGGGGACAGTACGAGCAGTACTTC. Protein: CASSSWGQYEQYF.

This rearrangement joins TRBV20-1 to TRBJ1-2, with D unclear. The length of the CDR3 is 15 residues. Germline-derived CDR1 and CDR2 are DFQATT and SNEGSKA (reference sequence). V dropped 3 bases and J dropped 0 bases, with 14 bases sitting between them. CDR3 sequence: CSASKDWGTNYGYTF. DNA of the CDR3: TGCAGTGCTAGTAAGGACTGGGGAACTAACTATGGCTACACCTTC.

Notes on this clone: The sample holds other DNA sequences that translate to the same CDR3. This rearrangement joins TRBV5-1 to TRBJ2-3; 10 nucleotides agree with TRBD2. With 2 bases clipped from V and 3 bases from J, the junction kept 3 bases outside the gene matches. The CDR3 loop spans 15 amino acids. Germline lookup yields CDR1 SGHRS and CDR2 YFSETQ. This CDR3 reads CASSLSGRGTDTQYF. The CDR3 nucleotides are TGCGCCAGCAGCTTAAGCGGGAGGGGAACAGATACGCAGTATTTT.

This clone was counted only a few times. The chain employs TRBV12-3 or TRBV12-4 and TRBJ2-7; D remains unclear. Trimming shortened V by 4 bases and J by 2 bases, and 6 bases separated the two germline ends. There are 12 residues in the CDR3. Here the CDR3 reads CASSSRTYEQYF. CDR3 DNA sequence: TGTGCCAGCAGTTCGCGAACCTACGAGCAGTACTTC.

J is TRBJ1-1 and V is TRBV7-3; D remains ambiguous. V was shortened by 3 bases and J by 0 bases, with 5 bases between the two germline ends. CDR3 length equals 13 residues. Germline assignment: CDR1 SGHTA and CDR2 FQGTGA. In DNA, the CDR3 is TGTGCCAGCAGCTTTTTAGTGAACACTGAAGCTTTCTTT. Translating it yields CASSFLVNTEAFF.

The chain carries TRBV19 and TRBJ1-2; D ambiguous. The germline gives CDR1 LNHDA, CDR2 SQIVND (reference sequence). The CDR3 consists of 13 residues. V lost 0 bases and J lost 5, with 7 bases in between. In nucleotides, the CDR3 is TGTGCCAGTAGTATAGATCGGTCGTATGGCTACACCTTC. Translating gives CASSIDRSYGYTF. The whole variable domain, filled in from reference TRBV19 and TRBJ1-2, reads DGGITQSPKYLFRKEGQNVTLSCEQNLNHDAMYWYRQDPGQGLRLIYYSQIVNDFQKGDIAEGYSVSREKKESFPLTVTSAQKNPTAFYLCASSIDRSYGYTFGSGTRLTVV.

In DNA form, the CDR3 reads TGTGCCAGCAGTTACCGCCCAGCGGGGCGCACAGATACGCAGTATTTT. As protein: CASSYRPAGRTDTQYF. J is TRBJ2-3 and V is TRBV6-2 or TRBV6-3, with 7 bases lining up with TRBD2. The CDR3 is 16 amino acids. The trim removed 2 bases at V and 1 base at J, leaving 6 bases unmatched. Looked up from germline, CDR1 is MNHEY and CDR2 is SVGEGT.

The CDR3 DNA reads as TGTGCCAGTAGTATTGGGACACACCTTAACTATGGCTACACCTTC. Amino acid sequence: CASSIGTHLNYGYTF. This chain connects TRBV19 to TRBJ1-2; a weak D match, TRBD1 (6 bases). The germline V and J ends were trimmed by 3 bases and 1 base, with 12 bases remaining between them. The germline CDR1 and CDR2 sequences are LNHDA and SQIVND (reference sequence). This CDR3 region has 15 residues.

The rearrangement links TRBV5-5 to TRBJ1-1, with TRBD1 identical over 7 bases. Germline CDR1 and CDR2: SGHKS and YYEKEE (reference sequence). The CDR3 contains 13 residues. J gave up 3 bases and V 5 bases, and 4 bases lay outside the gene matches. CDR3 amino acids: CASRIQGDTEAFF. Here the CDR3 DNA reads TGTGCCAGCAGAATCCAGGGGGACACTGAAGCTTTCTTT. The full variable domain, rest sourced from reference TRBV5-5 and TRBJ1-1, is DAGVTQSPTHLIKTRGQQVTLRCSPISGHKSVSWYQQVLGQGPQFIFQYYEKEERGRGNFPDRFSARQFPNYSSELNVNALLLGDSALYLCASRIQGDTEAFFGQGTRLTVV.

The rearrangement joins TRBV2 to TRBJ2-7; 11 bases fit TRBD1. This CDR3 has 21 amino acids. The V and J ends lost 7 bases and 1 base, in that order; junction bases with no gene match: 24. Germline V gene lookup returns CDR1 SNHLY and CDR2 FYNNEI. The CDR3 region is CASKGQGADIRGGRSSYEQYF. In DNA form, the CDR3 reads TGTGCCAGCAAAGGACAGGGGGCAGATATTAGAGGCGGGAGATCATCCTACGAGCAGTACTTC. Complete variable domain (other parts from reference TRBV2 and TRBJ2-7): EPEVTQTPSHQVTQMGQEVILRCVPISNHLYFYWYRQILGQKVEFLVSFYNNEISEKSEIFDDQFSVERPDGSNFTLKIRSTKLEDSAMYFCASKGQGADIRGGRSSYEQYFGPGTRLTVT.

The V gene is TRBV3-1 (or the pseudogene TRBV3-2), the J gene TRBJ2-3; D might be TRBD2 (5 bases). The V gene lost 1 base and the J gene lost 4 bases, with 12 bases spanning the gap. CDR1 LGHDT and CDR2 YNNKEL come from the germline V gene (reference sequence). The CDR3 spans 15 residues. The DNA of the CDR3 is TGTGCCAGCAGCCAAGCACCCGCGGGCGCAGATACGCAGTATTTT. This codes for CASSQAPAGADTQYF.